This T cell receptor beta chain was profiled in a study of T cells in Graves' hyperthyroidism and ophthalmopathy. Study outcomes and limitations: Within blood appeared most thyroid clonotypes that had expanded above 0.001. A median roughly 6.6 months before onset, the model predicted ophthalmopathy.

About this clonotype: Its cognate antigen is unknown.

TCR beta CDR3 sequences were amplified from RNA transcripts. TCR CDR3 underwent first-round RT-PCR with the HTBI primer set. Via MiXCR, TCRdb re-called the multiplex PCR reads, giving one row per CDR3 protein. Of around 610,000 distinct CDR3 sequences in the sample, approximately 14% were seen once. The CDR3 extends over 15 amino acids. V was pared by 6 bases and J by 3 bases, with 17 bases between. Ophthalmopathy patients had Clinical Activity Score at least 3, NOSPECS grade at least 4, duration under 3 months. The V and J genes are TRBV12-3 or TRBV12-4 and TRBJ2-5; D is perhaps TRBD1 or TRBD2 (5 bases each). This clonotype originated in a middle-aged woman with Graves' ophthalmopathy. Input material: blood. The CDR3 region has the DNA TGTGCCAGCAGCAAATTGGGACGGTCTGAAGAGACCCAGTACTTC. Its protein product is CASSKLGRSEETQYF.